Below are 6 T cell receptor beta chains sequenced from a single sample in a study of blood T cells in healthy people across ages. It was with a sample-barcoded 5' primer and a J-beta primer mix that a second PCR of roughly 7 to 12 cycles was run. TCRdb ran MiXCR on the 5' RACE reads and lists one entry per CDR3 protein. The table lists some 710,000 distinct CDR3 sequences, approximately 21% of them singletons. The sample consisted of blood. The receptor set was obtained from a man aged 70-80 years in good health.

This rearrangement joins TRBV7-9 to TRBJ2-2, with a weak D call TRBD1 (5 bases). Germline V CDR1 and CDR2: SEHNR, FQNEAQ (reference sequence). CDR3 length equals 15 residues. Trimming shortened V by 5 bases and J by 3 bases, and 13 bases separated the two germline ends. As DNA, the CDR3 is TGTGCCAGCAGCCGTACAGGATCTTACACCGGGGAGCTGTTTTTT. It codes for CASSRTGSYTGELFF.

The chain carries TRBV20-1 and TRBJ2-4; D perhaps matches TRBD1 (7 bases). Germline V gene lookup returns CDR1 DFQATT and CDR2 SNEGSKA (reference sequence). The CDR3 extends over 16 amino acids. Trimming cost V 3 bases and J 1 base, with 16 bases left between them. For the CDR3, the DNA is TGCAGTGCTAGCGAGGGGGCTAGCGAGGCCAAAAACATTCAGTACTTC. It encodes CSASEGASEAKNIQYF.

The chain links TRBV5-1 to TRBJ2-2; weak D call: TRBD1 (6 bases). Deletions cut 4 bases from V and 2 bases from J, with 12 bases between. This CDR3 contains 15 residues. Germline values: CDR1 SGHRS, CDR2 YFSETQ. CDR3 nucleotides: TGCGCCAGCAGCCGGGACACTTCAAACACCGGGGAGCTGTTTTTT. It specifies CASSRDTSNTGELFF.

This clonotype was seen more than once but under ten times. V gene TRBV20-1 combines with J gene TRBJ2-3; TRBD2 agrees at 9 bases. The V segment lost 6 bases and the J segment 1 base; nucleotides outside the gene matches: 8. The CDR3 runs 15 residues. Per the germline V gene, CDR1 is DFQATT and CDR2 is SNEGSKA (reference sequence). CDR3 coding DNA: TGCAGTGCCCGGGTGGCTAGCGGGGGCACAGATACGCAGTATTTT. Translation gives CSARVASGGTDTQYF.

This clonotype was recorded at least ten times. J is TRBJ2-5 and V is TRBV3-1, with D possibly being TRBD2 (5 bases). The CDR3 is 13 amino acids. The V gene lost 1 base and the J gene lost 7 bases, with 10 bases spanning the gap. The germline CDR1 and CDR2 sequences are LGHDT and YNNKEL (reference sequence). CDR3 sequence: CASSQGALATQYF. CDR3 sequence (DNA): TGTGCCAGCAGCCAAGGTGCCCTAGCGACCCAGTACTTC.

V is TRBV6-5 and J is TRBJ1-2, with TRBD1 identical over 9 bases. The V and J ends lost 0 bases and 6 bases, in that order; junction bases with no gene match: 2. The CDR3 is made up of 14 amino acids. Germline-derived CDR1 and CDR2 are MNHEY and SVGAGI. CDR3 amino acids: CASSYSNRGHGYTF. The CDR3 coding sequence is TGTGCCAGCAGTTACTCGAACAGGGGGCATGGCTACACCTTC.